The clone carrying this T cell receptor (beta chain) was seen more than once but under ten times. The antigen is unknown. One entry per CDR3 protein, called by TCRdb with MiXCR from the reads. The sample has about a million distinct CDR3 sequences; about 33% are singletons. This sample was taken from a study of T cell repertoires in cytomegalovirus infection. The wider study: Recently identified HLA-C-restricted and well-studied HLA-B-restricted CMV epitopes were used. In public TCR beta signatures, there were indications of both CMV infection and matching HLA type. Study outcomes and limitations: There were carriers of CMV plus the relevant HLA, and cumulative public TCR beta family frequency identified them. The ex vivo response was dominated by HLA-C-restricted CMV-specific TCR beta clonotypes.

CDR1 and CDR2 (germline): SGHTA, FQGTGA. Trimming cost V 2 bases and J 2 bases; bases outside gene matches: 4. The CDR3 contains 15 residues. The receptor's source is a human donor in good health (CMV status not recorded). Some clones in this sample may be carry-over from other donors' samples. The source material was cultured CD8+ T cells from PBMCs, sampled from culture after CMV antigen stimulation. The chain carries TRBV7-3 and TRBJ2-3, with 7 positions matching TRBD2. This CDR3 reads CASSLWGGDTDTQYF. CDR3 DNA sequence: TGTGCCAGCAGCTTATGGGGGGGGGACACAGATACGCAGTATTTT.